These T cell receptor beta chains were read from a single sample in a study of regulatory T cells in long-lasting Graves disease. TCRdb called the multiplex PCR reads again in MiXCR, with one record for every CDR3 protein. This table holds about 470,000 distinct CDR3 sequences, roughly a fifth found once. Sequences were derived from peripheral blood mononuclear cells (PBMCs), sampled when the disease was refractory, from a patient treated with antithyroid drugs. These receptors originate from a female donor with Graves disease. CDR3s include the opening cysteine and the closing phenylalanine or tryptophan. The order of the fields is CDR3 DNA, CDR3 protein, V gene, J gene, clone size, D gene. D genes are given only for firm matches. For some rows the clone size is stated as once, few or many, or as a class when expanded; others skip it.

cdr3_nt: TGTGCCAGCAGCCCTGCGAGGGTCCTAGCCAAAAACATTCAGTACTTC; cdr3_aa: CASSPARVLAKNIQYF; v_call: TRBV7-9; j_call: TRBJ2-4; clone_size: once; d_call: -
cdr3_nt: TGTGCCACAACCGCCGCATACGTGAACACTGAAGCTTTCTTT; cdr3_aa: CATTAAYVNTEAFF; v_call: TRBV15; j_call: TRBJ1-1; clone_size: few; d_call: -
cdr3_nt: TGTGCCAGCAGTTTGGAGATCACCGGGGAGCTGTTTTTT; cdr3_aa: CASSLEITGELFF; v_call: TRBV28; j_call: TRBJ2-2; clone_size: many; d_call: -
cdr3_nt: TGCGCCAGCAGTGACCGGTGGGACATGGAGGTGTACGAGCAGTACTTC; cdr3_aa: CASSDRWDMEVYEQYF; v_call: TRBV10-1; j_call: TRBJ2-7; clone_size: few; d_call: -
cdr3_nt: TGTGCCAGCAGCTTTGACAGGGGCCGCTACGAGCAGTACTTC; cdr3_aa: CASSFDRGRYEQYF; v_call: TRBV11-2; j_call: TRBJ2-7; clone_size: -; d_call: TRBD1
cdr3_nt: TGTGCCAGCAGGACTTATGGGGATACGCAGTATTTT; cdr3_aa: CASRTYGDTQYF; v_call: TRBV28; j_call: TRBJ2-3; clone_size: once; d_call: -
cdr3_nt: TGCAGTGCTAGAGCGGGGTACCAAGAGACCCAGTACTTC; cdr3_aa: CSARAGYQETQYF; v_call: TRBV20-1; j_call: TRBJ2-5; clone_size: few; d_call: -
cdr3_nt: TGTGCCAGCAGTTGGGCAGAAGGGCAGTACTTC; cdr3_aa: CASSWAEGQYF; v_call: TRBV28; j_call: TRBJ2-7; clone_size: few; d_call: -
cdr3_nt: TGCAGCGTCAAGTCCCTGAACACTGAAGCTTTCTTT; cdr3_aa: CSVKSLNTEAFF; v_call: TRBV29-1; j_call: TRBJ1-1; clone_size: few; d_call: -
cdr3_nt: TGCGCCAGCAGCCCCAAGGGACAGGGATTTCGCTACGAGCAGTACTTC; cdr3_aa: CASSPKGQGFRYEQYF; v_call: TRBV4-1; j_call: TRBJ2-7; clone_size: -; d_call: TRBD1
cdr3_nt: TGCAGTGCTAGAGATTTGGTAAACACTGAAGCTTTCTTT; cdr3_aa: CSARDLVNTEAFF; v_call: TRBV20-1; j_call: TRBJ1-1; clone_size: many; d_call: -
cdr3_nt: TGTGCCAGCAGCGTAGGTGGGACAGGGAGCTACGAGCAGTACTTC; cdr3_aa: CASSVGGTGSYEQYF; v_call: TRBV9; j_call: TRBJ2-7; clone_size: few; d_call: TRBD1
cdr3_nt: TGTGCCAGCAGCAGGATAGCGGGAACTTACAATGAGCAGTTCTTC; cdr3_aa: CASSRIAGTYNEQFF; v_call: TRBV28; j_call: TRBJ2-1; clone_size: once; d_call: TRBD2
cdr3_nt: TGTGCCAGCAGGGGGCCCGGGGGTGGGGGAAAACTGTTTTTT; cdr3_aa: CASRGPGGGGKLFF; v_call: TRBV28; j_call: TRBJ1-4; clone_size: -; d_call: -
cdr3_nt: TGCAGTGCTAGACGCACTACCGGGGGCTACGAGCAGTACTTC; cdr3_aa: CSARRTTGGYEQYF; v_call: TRBV20-1; j_call: TRBJ2-7; clone_size: many; d_call: -
cdr3_nt: TGCGCCAGCAGCTTGGCTGGGGGCCATAGCAATCAGCCCCAGCATTTT; cdr3_aa: CASSLAGGHSNQPQHF; v_call: TRBV5-1; j_call: TRBJ1-5; clone_size: -; d_call: -
cdr3_nt: TGTGCCAGCAGTTCCTCAGGGGCCCGGGTGGCTAATGAAAAACTGTTTTTT; cdr3_aa: CASSSSGARVANEKLFF; v_call: TRBV12-3/TRBV12-4; j_call: TRBJ1-4; clone_size: many; d_call: -
cdr3_nt: TGTGCCGGATCTGCCGGGGAAGGGGACGAGCAGTACTTC; cdr3_aa: CAGSAGEGDEQYF; v_call: TRBV28; j_call: TRBJ2-7; clone_size: many; d_call: -
cdr3_nt: TGTGCCAGCAGTCCCCTTCAAGTAGCGGGAGTCACCGGGGAGCTGTTTTTT; cdr3_aa: CASSPLQVAGVTGELFF; v_call: TRBV6-1; j_call: TRBJ2-2; clone_size: -; d_call: TRBD2
cdr3_nt: TGTGCCAGTAGCAAAATGGACTACTCCTACGAGCAGTACTTC; cdr3_aa: CASSKMDYSYEQYF; v_call: TRBV19; j_call: TRBJ2-7; clone_size: few; d_call: -
cdr3_nt: TGCAGTGCTGCCGGGACAGGGGCGGACGAGCAGTACTTC; cdr3_aa: CSAAGTGADEQYF; v_call: TRBV20-1; j_call: TRBJ2-7; clone_size: -; d_call: TRBD1
cdr3_nt: TGTGCCAGCAGCTTAGAAGTTGATAAGGGCAATCAGCCCCAGCATTTT; cdr3_aa: CASSLEVDKGNQPQHF; v_call: TRBV7-6; j_call: TRBJ1-5; clone_size: -; d_call: -
cdr3_nt: TGTGCCAGCAGCCTTGAAGAGAATGAGCAGTTCTTC; cdr3_aa: CASSLEENEQFF; v_call: TRBV13; j_call: TRBJ2-1; clone_size: -; d_call: -
cdr3_nt: TGTGCCAGCAGCCCTAAAGGACGGAAAAACATTCAGTACTTC; cdr3_aa: CASSPKGRKNIQYF; v_call: TRBV9; j_call: TRBJ2-4; clone_size: few; d_call: -
cdr3_nt: TGCAGCGCGCCCCCGGGCCAGGGAAGTCAGCCCCAGCATTTT; cdr3_aa: CSAPPGQGSQPQHF; v_call: TRBV29-1; j_call: TRBJ1-5; clone_size: -; d_call: -
cdr3_nt: TGTGCCAGCAGCCAAGAGGGCGCCATTCAGTACTTC; cdr3_aa: CASSQEGAIQYF; v_call: TRBV14; j_call: TRBJ2-4; clone_size: many; d_call: -
cdr3_nt: TGCGCCAGCAGCCAAGATACTGTGGGAGCGAGGAACGAAAAACTGTTTTTT; cdr3_aa: CASSQDTVGARNEKLFF; v_call: TRBV4-3; j_call: TRBJ1-4; clone_size: once; d_call: -
cdr3_nt: TGTGCCAGCAGTTCGGGACAGATGATCGGGGAGCTGTTTTTT; cdr3_aa: CASSSGQMIGELFF; v_call: TRBV28; j_call: TRBJ2-2; clone_size: -; d_call: TRBD1
cdr3_nt: TGTGCCAGTAGTATAGTCCGGGACTTAAGCAATCAGCCCCAGCATTTT; cdr3_aa: CASSIVRDLSNQPQHF; v_call: TRBV19; j_call: TRBJ1-5; clone_size: few; d_call: -
cdr3_nt: TGTGCCATCAGTGTTGGGCAGGATGAGACCCAGTACTTC; cdr3_aa: CAISVGQDETQYF; v_call: TRBV10-3; j_call: TRBJ2-5; clone_size: few; d_call: -
cdr3_nt: TGTGCCAGCAGTCCTCCCGAGGGTTGGGCGAACACTGAAGCTTTCTTT; cdr3_aa: CASSPPEGWANTEAFF; v_call: TRBV28; j_call: TRBJ1-1; clone_size: many; d_call: -
cdr3_nt: TGTGCCACCCCGGTGAGGGGGAGCTCCTACGAGCAGTACTTC; cdr3_aa: CATPVRGSSYEQYF; v_call: TRBV7-9; j_call: TRBJ2-7; clone_size: many; d_call: -
cdr3_nt: TGTGCCATCAGTGTGGGGGAGGCCTATGGCTACACCTTC; cdr3_aa: CAISVGEAYGYTF; v_call: TRBV10-3; j_call: TRBJ1-2; clone_size: -; d_call: -
cdr3_nt: TGTGCCAGCAGCACCACAGCGGGAGGGCCTTACGAGCAGTACTTC; cdr3_aa: CASSTTAGGPYEQYF; v_call: TRBV13; j_call: TRBJ2-7; clone_size: -; d_call: TRBD2
cdr3_nt: TGTGCCAGCAGTTCCTCGGACAGGCTCCCGAGGGAAAAACTGTTTTTT; cdr3_aa: CASSSSDRLPREKLFF; v_call: TRBV27; j_call: TRBJ1-4; clone_size: few; d_call: TRBD1
cdr3_nt: TGTGCCAGCAGTCCCGGGACTAGCTCCTACGAGCAGTACTTC; cdr3_aa: CASSPGTSSYEQYF; v_call: TRBV28; j_call: TRBJ2-7; clone_size: many; d_call: TRBD2
cdr3_nt: TGTGCCAGCAGCTGGGGAGGGGGTAATTCACCCCTCCACTTT; cdr3_aa: CASSWGGGNSPLHF; v_call: TRBV11-2; j_call: TRBJ1-6; clone_size: many; d_call: -
cdr3_nt: TGTGCCAGCACCCGAACAGGGGGCCTTAATCAGCCCCAGCATTTT; cdr3_aa: CASTRTGGLNQPQHF; v_call: TRBV28; j_call: TRBJ1-5; clone_size: many; d_call: TRBD1
cdr3_nt: TGTGCCAGCAGCTTAGCGTTCGGGGAGATTTCGACAGGGCGCGCGAACACCGGGGAGCTGTTTTTT; cdr3_aa: CASSLAFGEISTGRANTGELFF; v_call: TRBV11-1; j_call: TRBJ2-2; clone_size: once; d_call: TRBD1
cdr3_nt: TGTGCCAGTACTCCTACAGGGACTGGGGCCAACGTCCTGACTTTC; cdr3_aa: CASTPTGTGANVLTF; v_call: TRBV19; j_call: TRBJ2-6; clone_size: -; d_call: -
cdr3_nt: TGTGCCAGCAGTTTCGCGGGCCCGGAGTACGAGCAGTACTTC; cdr3_aa: CASSFAGPEYEQYF; v_call: TRBV27; j_call: TRBJ2-7; clone_size: many; d_call: -
cdr3_nt: TGCAGCGTTGACAGGGGGAACTACGAGCAGTACTTC; cdr3_aa: CSVDRGNYEQYF; v_call: TRBV29-1; j_call: TRBJ2-7; clone_size: few; d_call: TRBD1
cdr3_nt: TGTGCCAGCAGCCAAGACAGCTTGAGCTCCTACGAGCAGTACTTC; cdr3_aa: CASSQDSLSSYEQYF; v_call: TRBV7-8; j_call: TRBJ2-7; clone_size: many; d_call: -
cdr3_nt: TGTGCCAGCAGTTTAATCGGGGGTGCGGGGCATGGCTACACCTTC; cdr3_aa: CASSLIGGAGHGYTF; v_call: TRBV28; j_call: TRBJ1-2; clone_size: many; d_call: -
cdr3_nt: TGTGCCAGCAATGGTGGGGCAGCCAATTCACCCCTCCACTTT; cdr3_aa: CASNGGAANSPLHF; v_call: TRBV28; j_call: TRBJ1-6; clone_size: many; d_call: -
cdr3_nt: TGTGCCAGCAGCGCAAAGCAGCGCTCCTACGAGCAGTACTTC; cdr3_aa: CASSAKQRSYEQYF; v_call: TRBV9; j_call: TRBJ2-7; clone_size: -; d_call: -
cdr3_nt: TGTGCCAGCAGCTCCTACCAGGGACCGTTTAGCTCTGGGGCCAACGTCCTGACTTTC; cdr3_aa: CASSSYQGPFSSGANVLTF; v_call: TRBV9; j_call: TRBJ2-6; clone_size: -; d_call: -
cdr3_nt: TGCGCCAGCAGCTTGGTAGGAGGGAGGTACCAAGAGACCCAGTACTTC; cdr3_aa: CASSLVGGRYQETQYF; v_call: TRBV5-1; j_call: TRBJ2-5; clone_size: few; d_call: -
cdr3_nt: TGTGCCACCACAGGGAAAGTCTACAATGAGCAGTTCTTC; cdr3_aa: CATTGKVYNEQFF; v_call: TRBV12-3/TRBV12-4; j_call: TRBJ2-1; clone_size: few; d_call: -
cdr3_nt: TGTGCCTGGAGTCGAGGGGTAGGAAGTGAGCAGTTCTTC; cdr3_aa: CAWSRGVGSEQFF; v_call: TRBV30; j_call: TRBJ2-1; clone_size: few; d_call: -
cdr3_nt: TGCGCCACCAGCACGGGACGAGGTTCCTACGAGCAGTACTTC; cdr3_aa: CATSTGRGSYEQYF; v_call: TRBV5-1; j_call: TRBJ2-7; clone_size: -; d_call: -
cdr3_nt: TGTGCCAGCAGCGTAACCGGCAACAGCCTCTACGAGCAGTACTTC; cdr3_aa: CASSVTGNSLYEQYF; v_call: TRBV9; j_call: TRBJ2-7; clone_size: -; d_call: -
cdr3_nt: TGTGCCAGCAGCTACGGACTAGCGGGAGTCTTGACCAAAAACATTCAGTACTTC; cdr3_aa: CASSYGLAGVLTKNIQYF; v_call: TRBV3-1; j_call: TRBJ2-4; clone_size: many; d_call: TRBD2
cdr3_nt: TGTGCCAGCAGCTTAGATCCGGGGGGATGGGATCTAGCGGGGGTTGGCACAGATACGCAGTATTTT; cdr3_aa: CASSLDPGGWDLAGVGTDTQYF; v_call: TRBV11-2; j_call: TRBJ2-3; clone_size: -; d_call: TRBD2
cdr3_nt: TGTGCCAGCAGTTTTGTAGTCTCCCCGGGGACCCAGTACTTC; cdr3_aa: CASSFVVSPGTQYF; v_call: TRBV28; j_call: TRBJ2-5; clone_size: few; d_call: -
cdr3_nt: TGCAGTGCTAGAGATGGACAGCGAATGACCTACGAGCAGTACTTC; cdr3_aa: CSARDGQRMTYEQYF; v_call: TRBV20-1; j_call: TRBJ2-7; clone_size: many; d_call: -
cdr3_nt: TGCGCCAGCAGCATAGGGACAGGGGGCAACTATGGCTACACCTTC; cdr3_aa: CASSIGTGGNYGYTF; v_call: TRBV5-1; j_call: TRBJ1-2; clone_size: -; d_call: TRBD1